The 12 T cell receptor beta chains below all came from one sample that was sequenced in a study of molecular identifiers for immune sequencing clone quantification. TCRdb re-analysed the PCR reads in MiXCR, keeping a single row per CDR3 protein. The table shows about 68,000 distinct CDR3 sequences, with around 18% occurring only once. The sequencing sample was made of naive CD8+ T cells from blood, with Jurkat cell RNA spiked in. The subset denotes: FACS-sorted CD8+CD4-CCR7+CD45RA+ naive T cells. The receptors here all came from a human donor in good health. Some libraries in this study had Jurkat cell RNA spiked in.

The gene calls are TRBV5-1 and TRBJ2-7; unclear D gene. There are 15 residues in the CDR3. Germline lookup yields CDR1 SGHRS and CDR2 YFSETQ. V lost 5 bases, J lost 3 bases, and 18 bases lay in between. CDR3 coding DNA: TGCGCCAGCAGTCCGGTAAAAGCGACCGACTACGAGCAGTACTTC. It codes for CASSPVKATDYEQYF.

This clonotype came up many times. V and J are TRBV4-1 and TRBJ2-7; D not certain. The germline gives CDR1 MGHRA, CDR2 YSYEKL. CDR3 size: 14 residues. V was clipped by 0 bases and J by 3 bases, with 9 bases between them. CDR3 sequence (DNA): TGCGCCAGCAGCCAAGATGAGGCATACTACGAGCAGTACTTC. Translated, it gives CASSQDEAYYEQYF.

There are many counts of this clonotype. A much larger clone differs by one base, so this may be a read error. The V and J genes are TRBV4-1 and TRBJ1-4; no reliable D call. Trimming took off 0 bases at V and 6 bases at J, with 8 bases between the two ends. This CDR3 comprises 14 residues. Germline V CDR1 and CDR2: MGHRA, YSYEKL. The DNA of the CDR3 is TGCGCCAGCAGCCAAGATCTAGAGGATGAAAAACTGTTTTTT. It codes for CASSQDLEDEKLFF.

This clonotype was detected a few times. One junction end does not reproduce the germline sequence, and a read error may be involved. The CDR3 spells CASSLQESSFYNEQFF. The CDR3 nucleotides read TGTGCCAGCAGCTTGCAGGAGTCTAGTTTCTACAATGAGCAGTTCTTC. The V gene is TRBV5-3, the J gene TRBJ2-1; no reliable D call. TRBV5-3 is an ORF, with its function uncertain. The length of the CDR3 is 16 residues.

As to this clonotype: With a much larger clone just one base away, this may be a read error. The chain has TRBV6-5 and TRBJ1-4, with D possibly being TRBD1 (5 bases). This CDR3 is 12 amino acids long. The germline V gene has CDR1 MNHEY and CDR2 SVGAGI. Trimming removed 5 bases at V and 13 bases at J, with 14 bases between. CDR3 nucleotide sequence: TGTGCCAGCAGTGCCAGCGGGACTAGACTGTTTTTT. Protein sequence: CASSASGTRLFF.

This clonotype has at least ten counts. The chain combines TRBV14 with TRBJ1-1; D is uncertain. The ends were cut back, 7 bases at V and 3 bases at J, with 9 bases in the middle. This CDR3 has 12 residues. Germline CDR1 SGHDN, CDR2 FVKESK. The CDR3 DNA follows: TGTGCCAGCAAGGGAGGAGACACTGAAGCTTTCTTT. It specifies CASKGGDTEAFF.

This clonotype was counted between two and nine times. This chain connects TRBV7-6 to TRBJ2-1, with D unclear. The germline V gene has CDR1 SGHVS and CDR2 FNYEAQ. The germline V and J ends were trimmed by 0 bases and 7 bases, with 19 bases remaining between them. The CDR3 is 17 residues long. This CDR3 is CASSLARGSTSTNEQFF. CDR3 nucleotide sequence: TGTGCCAGCAGCTTAGCGCGTGGGTCGACGAGTACGAATGAGCAGTTCTTC. The whole variable domain, remainder taken from reference TRBV7-6 and TRBJ2-1, is GAGVSQSPRYKVTKRGQDVALRCDPISGHVSLYWYRQALGQGPEFLTYFNYEAQQDKSGLPNDRFSAERPEGSISTLTIQRTEQRDSAMYRCASSLARGSTSTNEQFFGPGTRLTVL.

This clonotype was counted only a few times. This chain joins TRBV7-9 and TRBJ2-7; no firm D call. This CDR3 has 12 residues. V was shortened by 5 bases and J by 3 bases, with 8 bases between the two germline ends. Germline loops: CDR1 SEHNR, CDR2 FQNEAQ (reference sequence). CDR3 DNA sequence: TGTGCCAGCAGCATGGGCCGCTACGAGCAGTACTTC. This sequence encodes CASSMGRYEQYF.

There are many counts of this clonotype. The rearrangement uses TRBV4-1 and TRBJ2-1; D possibly corresponds to TRBD2 (6 bases). Germline CDR1 is MGHRA and CDR2 is YSYEKL. CDR3 length: 15 amino acids. The V gene lost 3 bases and the J gene lost 5 bases, with 14 bases spanning the gap. CDR3 DNA: TGCGCCAGCAGCCAGGGACTCAACAACAACAATGAGCAGTTCTTC. Its translation is CASSQGLNNNNEQFF.

This clonotype was counted at least ten times. The J gene is TRBJ2-5, the V gene TRBV27, with D perhaps TRBD1 or TRBD2 (5 bases each). The germline V gene encodes CDR1 MNHEY and CDR2 SMNVEV (reference sequence). There are 14 residues in the CDR3. The V and J ends lost 2 bases and 4 bases respectively, with 11 bases between them. CDR3 in amino acids: CASSLITGGETQYF. CDR3 coding DNA: TGTGCCAGCAGTTTAATTACTGGGGGAGAGACCCAGTACTTC.

Many counts were recorded for this clonotype. V is TRBV7-9 and J is TRBJ2-5; possible D gene TRBD2, 6 bases. Germline assignment: CDR1 SEHNR and CDR2 FQNEAQ (reference sequence). This CDR3 region has 13 residues. With 5 bases removed from V and 5 bases from J, the gap between germline ends came to 12 bases. Here the CDR3 reads CASSAGGLETQYF. The CDR3 bases are TGTGCCAGCAGCGCCGGGGGATTGGAGACCCAGTACTTC.

This clonotype was counted at least ten times. The chain combines TRBV5-1 with TRBJ1-1; D perhaps matches TRBD1 (5 bases). The ends were cut back, 1 base at V and 2 bases at J, with 18 bases in the middle. The CDR3 length is 17 residues. The germline V gene encodes CDR1 SGHRS and CDR2 YFSETQ. The CDR3 loop is CASSLMPPHQGNTEAFF. CDR3 sequence (DNA): TGCGCCAGCAGCTTGATGCCCCCCCACCAGGGCAACACTGAAGCTTTCTTT.